Each of the 12 T cell receptor beta chains below was sequenced from the same sample in a study of T-cell memory formation after mild COVID-19. TCRdb re-analysed the 5' RACE reads in MiXCR, keeping a single row per CDR3 protein. The profile shows about 470,000 distinct CDR3 sequences, around 27% of them singletons. The material sequenced was PBMCs or a T cell subset sorted from them (not recorded which). The receptors were sampled from an adult woman who had mild COVID-19 (a few samples of this study predate the infection). Cell type and time point are not known.

This clonotype was seen a few times. V and J are TRBV5-8 and TRBJ2-3; D remains unclear. The germline V and J ends were trimmed by 4 bases and 11 bases, with 11 bases remaining between them. CDR1 is SGHTS and CDR2 is YDEGEE in the germline V gene. There are 11 residues in the CDR3. CDR3 protein: CASSVAVGQYF. Written as DNA, the CDR3 is TGTGCCAGCAGCGTCGCGGTAGGGCAGTATTTT.

The chain uses TRBV20-1 and TRBJ2-1; TRBD2 agrees at 9 bases. This CDR3 comprises 15 residues. The junction had 5 bases not matched to a gene; V was cut back by 0 bases and J by 5 bases. CDR1 and CDR2 from the germline V gene are DFQATT and SNEGSKA (reference sequence). The CDR3 here is CSARDFLAGHNEQFF. In DNA form, the CDR3 reads TGCAGTGCTAGAGATTTCCTAGCGGGACACAATGAGCAGTTCTTC.

This clonotype was seen a few times. The rearrangement links TRBV11-1 to TRBJ1-1; TRBD1 might be the D (5 bases). CDR1 and CDR2 from the germline V gene are SGHAT and FQDESV (reference sequence). V was cut by 7 bases and J by 5 bases, with 17 bases left in between. The CDR3 is 14 residues long. The CDR3 DNA reads as TGTGCCAGCACCGAGGGACTGGGAGATACTGAAGCTTTCTTT. Its protein is CASTEGLGDTEAFF.

This chain's CDR3 is CASSLQENQPQHF. The CDR3 DNA reads TGTGCCAGCAGTTTACAGGAAAATCAGCCCCAGCATTTT. The V and J genes are TRBV12-3 or TRBV12-4 and TRBJ1-5; D remains unclear. The CDR3 consists of 13 residues. Trimming cost V 2 bases and J 4 bases, with 6 bases left between them.

The gene calls are TRBV20-1 and TRBJ2-2; 11 nucleotides align to TRBD2. V trimming: 0 bases; J trimming: 5 bases; junction bases outside the gene matches: 8. The CDR3 loop spans 17 amino acids. Germline-derived CDR1 and CDR2 are DFQATT and SNEGSKA (reference sequence). CDR3 amino acids: CSARDSRLAGNTGELFF. As DNA, the CDR3 is TGCAGTGCTAGAGATTCGAGACTAGCGGGAAATACCGGGGAGCTGTTTTTT.

This clonotype was recorded a few times. This sequence joins TRBV20-1 and TRBJ2-3; 8 bases align to TRBD2. This CDR3 is 14 amino acids long. The V gene's germline CDR1 is DFQATT and CDR2 SNEGSKA (reference sequence). The J segment lost 8 bases and the V segment lost 7 bases, leaving 14 bases of the junction unmatched. CDR3 sequence reads: CSVPGLDVWRTQYF. Written as DNA, the CDR3 is TGCAGTGTTCCGGGACTAGATGTTTGGCGTACGCAGTATTTT.

The chain combines TRBV12-3 or TRBV12-4 with TRBJ2-2; D is undetermined. The CDR3 has 16 amino acids. V was trimmed by 6 bases and J by 1 base, leaving 15 bases between them. The CDR3 reads CASSHNQDVNTGELFF. CDR3 coding DNA: TGTGCCAGCAGCCATAACCAGGACGTGAACACCGGGGAGCTGTTTTTT.

This clonotype has a handful of counts. CDR3 coding DNA: TGTGCCAGCAGCTTAGCCGATAGCGCCGCCATTTTTTACAATGAGCAGTTCTTC. Protein sequence: CASSLADSAAIFYNEQFF. The chain employs TRBV11-2 and TRBJ2-1, with D possibly TRBD2 on 5 matching bases. The V gene lost 1 base and the J gene lost 4 bases, with 20 bases spanning the gap. The CDR3 extends over 18 amino acids. The germline V gene encodes CDR1 SGHAT and CDR2 FQNNGV.

This clonotype was observed a handful of times. The CDR3 DNA reads TGCGCCAGCATGTTAGCGGGGGGCCGTGGTGCCGGGGAGCTGTTTTTT. This sequence encodes CASMLAGGRGAGELFF. This chain links TRBV4-1 with TRBJ2-2, with 10 bases that match TRBD2. This CDR3 has 16 amino acids. CDR1 and CDR2 from the germline V gene are MGHRA and YSYEKL. Germline trimming cut 7 bases from V and 6 bases from J; bases unmatched to any gene: 11.

This chain uses TRBV5-1 with TRBJ2-1; tentatively, D is TRBD1 (9 bases). The CDR3 has 15 amino acids. CDR1 is SGHRS, CDR2 YFSETQ, per germline. V shed 4 bases and J shed 10 bases, with 21 bases lying between them. CDR3 sequence (DNA): TGCGCCAGCAGCCCGGGGGGGACAGGGCGCGGAGAGCAGTTCTTC. The encoded protein is CASSPGGTGRGEQFF.

The chain is built from TRBV2 and TRBJ2-7; weak D call: TRBD2 (5 bases). The CDR3 runs to 13 residues. Between the trimmed V and J ends, which lost 8 bases and 4 bases, there was a span of 15 bases. The V gene's germline CDR1 is SNHLY and CDR2 FYNNEI. CDR3 bases: TGTGCCAGCCTTCTAGCATTAGGTTACGAGCAGTACTTC. Translating it yields CASLLALGYEQYF.

The rearrangement joins TRBV27 to TRBJ2-5; TRBD1 is a possible D gene (6 bases). The germline gives CDR1 MNHEY, CDR2 SMNVEV (reference sequence). The V end was cut by 6 bases, the J end by 5 bases, with 22 bases between. This CDR3 spans 16 amino acids. The CDR3 loop reads CASRPGGGQPGETQYF. CDR3 coding DNA: TGTGCCAGCAGACCCGGTGGGGGACAACCCGGGGAGACCCAGTACTTC.